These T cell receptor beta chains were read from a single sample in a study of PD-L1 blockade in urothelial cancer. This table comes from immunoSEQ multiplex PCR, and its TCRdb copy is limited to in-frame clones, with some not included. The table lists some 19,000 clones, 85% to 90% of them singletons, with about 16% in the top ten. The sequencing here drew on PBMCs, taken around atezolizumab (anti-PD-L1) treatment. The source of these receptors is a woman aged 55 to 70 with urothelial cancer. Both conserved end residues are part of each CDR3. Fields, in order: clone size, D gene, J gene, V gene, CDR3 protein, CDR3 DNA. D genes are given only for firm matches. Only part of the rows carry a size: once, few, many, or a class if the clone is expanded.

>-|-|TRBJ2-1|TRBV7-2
CASSFTTGGFYNEQFF
TGTGCCAGCAGCTTTACGACCGGGGGTTTTTACAATGAGCAGTTCTTC
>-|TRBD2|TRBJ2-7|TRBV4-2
CASSQDTSGYSYEQYF
TGTGCCAGCAGCCAAGACACTAGCGGGTACTCCTACGAGCAGTACTTC
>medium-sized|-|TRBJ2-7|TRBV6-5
CASSYTQTGSYEQYF
TGTGCCAGCAGTTACACCCAGACAGGTTCCTACGAGCAGTACTTC
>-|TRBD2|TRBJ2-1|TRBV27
CASSPGTSGYNEQFF
TGTGCCAGCAGTCCCGGGACTAGCGGATACAATGAGCAGTTCTTC
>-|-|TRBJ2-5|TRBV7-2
CASSLRNNLEETQYF
TGTGCCAGCAGCTTACGAAACAATCTTGAAGAGACCCAGTACTTC
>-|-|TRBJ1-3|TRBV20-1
CSVPKGNTIYF
TGCAGTGTCCCTAAGGGAAACACCATATATTTT
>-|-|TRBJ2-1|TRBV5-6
CASSFGPSGAYNEQFF
TGTGCCAGCAGCTTCGGTCCGAGCGGTGCCTACAATGAGCAGTTCTTC
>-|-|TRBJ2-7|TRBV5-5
CASSLGGTHSYEQYF
TGTGCCAGCAGCTTGGGTGGGACACACTCCTACGAGCAGTACTTC
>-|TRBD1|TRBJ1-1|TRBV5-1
CASSPYGQGNTEAFF
TGCGCCAGCAGCCCCTATGGACAGGGGAACACTGAAGCTTTCTTT
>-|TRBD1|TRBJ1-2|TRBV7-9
CASSVTGAYGYTF
TGTGCCAGCAGCGTCACAGGGGCTTATGGCTACACCTTC
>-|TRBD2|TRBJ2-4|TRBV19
CASSIGYKGLAGSKAKNIQYF
TGTGCCAGTAGTATAGGATACAAGGGACTAGCGGGGAGTAAGGCCAAAAACATTCAGTACTTC
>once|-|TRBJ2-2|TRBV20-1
CSAYQYGELFF
TGCAGTGCCTACCAATACGGGGAGCTGTTTTTT
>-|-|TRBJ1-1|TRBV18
CASSPSDRNMNTEAFF
TGTGCCAGCTCACCTTCTGACAGAAACATGAACACTGAAGCTTTCTTT
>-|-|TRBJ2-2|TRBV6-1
CATALQRSPTGELFF
TGTGCCACCGCACTGCAGCGGTCCCCCACCGGGGAGCTGTTTTTT
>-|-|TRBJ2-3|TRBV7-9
CASSPPGKRSTDTQYF
TGTGCCAGCAGCCCGCCCGGAAAGCGGAGCACAGATACGCAGTATTTT
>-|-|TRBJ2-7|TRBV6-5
CASSYSFPLYEQYF
TGTGCCAGCAGTTACTCGTTCCCCCTCTACGAGCAGTACTTC
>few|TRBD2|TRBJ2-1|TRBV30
CAWSVTGGYKNEQFF
TGTGCCTGGAGTGTGACGGGAGGGTATAAAAATGAGCAGTTCTTC
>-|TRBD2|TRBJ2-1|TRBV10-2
CASTVSGSHNEQFF
TGCGCCAGCACCGTTAGCGGGAGCCACAATGAGCAGTTCTTC
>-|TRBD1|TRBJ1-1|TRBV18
CASSPPQGHGGTEAFF
TGTGCCAGCTCACCGCCACAGGGGCATGGGGGCACTGAAGCTTTCTTT
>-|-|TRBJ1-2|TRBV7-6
CASSLTGDYGYTF
TGTGCCAGCAGCCTGACGGGGGACTATGGCTACACCTTC
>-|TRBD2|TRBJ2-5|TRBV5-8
CASSWTSGRETQYF
TGTGCCAGCAGCTGGACTAGCGGGAGGGAGACCCAGTACTTC
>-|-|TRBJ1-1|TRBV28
CASSRLVKGNTEAFF
TGTGCCAGCAGCAGACTTGTGAAAGGGAACACTGAAGCTTTCTTT
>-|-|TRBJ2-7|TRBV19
CASSTSARGEQYF
TGTGCCAGTAGCACGTCGGCCCGGGGGGAGCAGTACTTC
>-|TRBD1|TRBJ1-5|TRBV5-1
CASSLTGGNQPQHF
TGCGCCAGCAGCTTGACAGGGGGAAATCAGCCCCAGCATTTT
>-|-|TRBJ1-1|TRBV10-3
CAISEGGTEAFF
TGTGCCATCAGTGAAGGGGGAACTGAAGCTTTCTTT
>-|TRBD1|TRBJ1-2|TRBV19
CASSRDRGVGGYTF
TGTGCCAGCAGTCGGGACAGGGGCGTGGGTGGCTACACCTTC
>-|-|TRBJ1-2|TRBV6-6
CASSYYGTNSNYGYTF
TGTGCCAGCAGTTACTACGGGACAAACTCTAACTATGGCTACACCTTC
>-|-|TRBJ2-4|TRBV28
CASSSQGMAKNIQYF
TGTGCCAGCAGCTCACAGGGAATGGCCAAAAACATTCAGTACTTC
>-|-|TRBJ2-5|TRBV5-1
CASSSQETQYF
TGCGCCAGCAGCTCGCAAGAGACCCAGTACTTC
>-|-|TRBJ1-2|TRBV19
CASSSTGTANYGYTF
TGTGCCAGTAGTAGTACCGGAACAGCTAACTATGGCTACACCTTC
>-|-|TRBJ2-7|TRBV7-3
CASRSGRSYEQYF
TGTGCCAGCAGGAGCGGACGATCCTACGAGCAGTACTTC
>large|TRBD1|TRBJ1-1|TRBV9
CASSEGTGGLTDTEAFF
TGTGCCAGCAGCGAAGGGACAGGGGGGTTAACCGATACTGAAGCTTTCTTT
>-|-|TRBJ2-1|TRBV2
CASIADTTRNEQFF
TGTGCCAGCATAGCGGACACTACGCGTAATGAGCAGTTCTTC
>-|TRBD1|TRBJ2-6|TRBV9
CASSPRGGTGIGGANVLTF
TGTGCCAGCAGCCCGAGGGGGGGGACAGGGATCGGTGGGGCCAACGTCCTGACTTTC
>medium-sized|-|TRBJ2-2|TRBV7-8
CASSLAAYTGELFF
TGTGCCAGCAGCTTAGCGGCCTACACCGGGGAGCTGTTTTTT
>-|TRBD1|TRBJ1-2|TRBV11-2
CASSLGGQGTGYTF
TGTGCCAGCAGCTTAGGTGGACAGGGGACCGGCTACACCTTC
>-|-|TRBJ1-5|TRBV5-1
CASSLDAGVSQPQHF
TGCGCCAGCAGCTTGGATGCAGGGGTGAGTCAGCCCCAGCATTTT
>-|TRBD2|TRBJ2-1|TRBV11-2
CASSRGTSVYNEQFF
TGTGCCAGCAGCCGCGGGACTAGCGTCTACAATGAGCAGTTCTTC
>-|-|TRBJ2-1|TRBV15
CATLKPPAGSYNEQFF
TGTGCCACTCTCAAACCGCCCGCCGGCTCCTACAATGAGCAGTTCTTC
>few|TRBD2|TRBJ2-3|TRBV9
CASSGETTSGSHADTQYF
TGTGCCAGCAGCGGGGAAACGACTAGCGGGAGTCATGCAGATACGCAGTATTTT
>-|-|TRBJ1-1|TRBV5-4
CASSSPTEHTEAFF
TGTGCCAGCAGCTCCCCGACAGAACACACTGAAGCTTTCTTT
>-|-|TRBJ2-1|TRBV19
CASSASLEQFF
TGTGCCAGTAGTGCTAGCCTTGAGCAGTTCTTC
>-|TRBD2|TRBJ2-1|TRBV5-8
CASSPGTSGTSYNEQFF
TGTGCCAGCAGCCCCGGGACTAGCGGGACTTCTTACAATGAGCAGTTCTTC
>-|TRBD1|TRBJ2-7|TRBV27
CASSSYGTGPYEQYF
TGTGCCAGCAGTTCCTACGGGACAGGGCCATACGAGCAGTACTTC
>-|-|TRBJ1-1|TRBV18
CASSPTENTEAFF
TGTGCCAGCTCACCAACAGAGAACACTGAAGCTTTCTTT
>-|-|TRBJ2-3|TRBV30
CAWSDSTDTQYF
TGTGCCTGGAGCGACAGTACAGATACGCAGTATTTT
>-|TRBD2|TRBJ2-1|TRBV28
CASSVAGGYNEQFF
TGTGCCAGCAGTGTAGCGGGAGGGTACAATGAGCAGTTCTTC
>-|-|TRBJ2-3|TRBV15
CATSRVSDSSPDTQYF
TGTGCCACCAGCAGAGTATCGGACTCCTCGCCAGATACGCAGTATTTT
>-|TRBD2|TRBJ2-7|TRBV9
CASSAGLAGEDYEQYF
TGTGCCAGCAGCGCCGGACTAGCGGGGGAAGACTACGAGCAGTACTTC